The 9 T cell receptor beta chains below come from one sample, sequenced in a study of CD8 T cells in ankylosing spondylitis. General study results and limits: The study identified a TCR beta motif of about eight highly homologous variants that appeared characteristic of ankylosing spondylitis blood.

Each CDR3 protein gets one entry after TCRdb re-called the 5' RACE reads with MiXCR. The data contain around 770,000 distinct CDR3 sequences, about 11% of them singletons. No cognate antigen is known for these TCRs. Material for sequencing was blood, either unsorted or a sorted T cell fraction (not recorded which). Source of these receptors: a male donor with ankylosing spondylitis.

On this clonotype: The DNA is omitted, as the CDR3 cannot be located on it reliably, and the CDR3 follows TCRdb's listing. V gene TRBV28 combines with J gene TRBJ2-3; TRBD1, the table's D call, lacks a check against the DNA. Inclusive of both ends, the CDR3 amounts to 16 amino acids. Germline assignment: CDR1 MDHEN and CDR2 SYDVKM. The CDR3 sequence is CASGRFGAGAGDTQYF.

CDR3 coding DNA: TGTGCCAGCAGCTTGGACAGGGTGCAGACCCAGTACTTC. Translation gives CASSLDRVQTQYF. This chain uses TRBV7-2 with TRBJ2-5, with 8 bases that match TRBD1. V trimming: 3 bases; J trimming: 6 bases; junction bases outside the gene matches: 3. The V gene's germline CDR1 is SGHTA and CDR2 FQGNSA. This CDR3 spans 13 amino acids.

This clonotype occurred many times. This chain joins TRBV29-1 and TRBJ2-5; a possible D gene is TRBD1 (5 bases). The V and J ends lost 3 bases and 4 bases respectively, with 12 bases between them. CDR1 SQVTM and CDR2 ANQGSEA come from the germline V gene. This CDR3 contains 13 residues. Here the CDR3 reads CSVDPDIAETQYF. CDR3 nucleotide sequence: TGCAGCGTTGATCCGGACATCGCAGAGACCCAGTACTTC.

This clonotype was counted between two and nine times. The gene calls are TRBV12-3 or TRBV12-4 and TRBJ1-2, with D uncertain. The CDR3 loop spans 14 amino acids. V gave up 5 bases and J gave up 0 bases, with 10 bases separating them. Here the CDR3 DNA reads TGTGCCAGCAGTCCCGCTACTTCTAACTATGGCTACACCTTC. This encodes CASSPATSNYGYTF.

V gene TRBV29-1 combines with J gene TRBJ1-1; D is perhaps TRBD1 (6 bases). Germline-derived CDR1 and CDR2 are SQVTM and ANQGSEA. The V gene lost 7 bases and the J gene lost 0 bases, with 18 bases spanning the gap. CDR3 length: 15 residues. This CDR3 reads CSGLQGGFMNTEAFF. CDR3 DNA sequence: TGCAGCGGCCTACAGGGTGGGTTCATGAACACTGAAGCTTTCTTT. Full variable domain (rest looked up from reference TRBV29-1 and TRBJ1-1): SAVISQKPSRDICQRGTSLTIQCQVDSQVTMMFWYRQQPGQSLTLIATANQGSEATYESGFVIDKFPISRPNLTFSTLTVSNMSPEDSSIYLCSGLQGGFMNTEAFFGQGTRLTVV.

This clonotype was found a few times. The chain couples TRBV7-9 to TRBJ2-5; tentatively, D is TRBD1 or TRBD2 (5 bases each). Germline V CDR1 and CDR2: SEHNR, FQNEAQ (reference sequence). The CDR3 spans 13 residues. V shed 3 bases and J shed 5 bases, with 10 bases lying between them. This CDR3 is CASSLMWGETQYF. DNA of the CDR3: TGTGCCAGCAGCTTGATGTGGGGGGAGACCCAGTACTTC.

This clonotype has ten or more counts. CDR3 coding DNA: TGCAGTGCGGACAGGGGTCGCAATCAGCCCCAGCATTTT. Its protein is CSADRGRNQPQHF. The V gene is TRBV20-1, the J gene TRBJ1-5, with 9 nucleotides matching TRBD1. The V gene's germline CDR1 is DFQATT and CDR2 SNEGSKA (reference sequence). The CDR3 runs 13 residues. Trimming cost V 6 bases and J 2 bases; bases outside gene matches: 2.

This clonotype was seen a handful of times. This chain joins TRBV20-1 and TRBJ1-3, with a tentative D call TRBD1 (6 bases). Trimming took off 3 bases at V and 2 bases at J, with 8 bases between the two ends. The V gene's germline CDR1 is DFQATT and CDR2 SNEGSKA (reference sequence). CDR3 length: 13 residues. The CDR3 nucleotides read TGCAGTGCTAGCCAGGGGCCTGGAAACACCATATATTTT. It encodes CSASQGPGNTIYF.

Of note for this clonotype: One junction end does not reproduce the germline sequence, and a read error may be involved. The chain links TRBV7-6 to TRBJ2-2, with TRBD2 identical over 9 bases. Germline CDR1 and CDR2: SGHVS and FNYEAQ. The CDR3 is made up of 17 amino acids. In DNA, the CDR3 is TGTGCCAGCAGCCGTAACCCTAGCGGGACGGTCACCAGGGAGCTGTTTTTT. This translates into CASSRNPSGTVTRELFF.